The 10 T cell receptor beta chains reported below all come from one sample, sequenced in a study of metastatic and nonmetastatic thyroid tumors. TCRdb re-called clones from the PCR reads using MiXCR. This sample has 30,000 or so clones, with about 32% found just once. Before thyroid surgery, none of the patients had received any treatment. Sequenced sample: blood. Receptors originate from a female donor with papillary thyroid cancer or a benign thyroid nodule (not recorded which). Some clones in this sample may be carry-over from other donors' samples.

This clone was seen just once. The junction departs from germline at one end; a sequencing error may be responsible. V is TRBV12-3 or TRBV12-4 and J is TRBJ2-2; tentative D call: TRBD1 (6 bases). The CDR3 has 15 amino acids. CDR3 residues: CSSRSQTGVDGELFF. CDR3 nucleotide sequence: TGTTCCAGCAGGTCCCAGACAGGTGTAGACGGGGAGCTTTTTTTT.

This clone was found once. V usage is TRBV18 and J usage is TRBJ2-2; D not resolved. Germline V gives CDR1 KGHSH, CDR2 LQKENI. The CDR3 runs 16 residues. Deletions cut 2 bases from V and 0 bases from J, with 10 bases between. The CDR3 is CASSPSGHPNTGELFF. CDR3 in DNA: TGTGCCAGCTCACCATCGGGTCACCCGAACACCGGGGAGCTGTTTTTT.

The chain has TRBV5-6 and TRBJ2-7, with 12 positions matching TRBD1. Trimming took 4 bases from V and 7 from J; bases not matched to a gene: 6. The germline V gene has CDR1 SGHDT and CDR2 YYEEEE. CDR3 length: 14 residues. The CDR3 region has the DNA TGTGCCAGCAGCCAGGGACAGGGGGCGCGTGAGCAGTACTTC. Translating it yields CASSQGQGAREQYF.

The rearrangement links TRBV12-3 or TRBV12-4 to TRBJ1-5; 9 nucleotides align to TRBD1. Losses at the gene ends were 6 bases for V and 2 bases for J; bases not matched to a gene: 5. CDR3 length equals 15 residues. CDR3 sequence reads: CASRTGGDGNQPQHF. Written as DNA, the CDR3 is TGTGCCAGCAGAACAGGGGGCGATGGCAATCAGCCCCAGCATTTT.

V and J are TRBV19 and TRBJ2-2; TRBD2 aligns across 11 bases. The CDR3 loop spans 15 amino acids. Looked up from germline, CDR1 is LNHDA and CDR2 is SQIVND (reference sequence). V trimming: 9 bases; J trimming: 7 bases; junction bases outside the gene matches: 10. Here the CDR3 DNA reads TGTGCCAGCAATAGCGGGAGGGCCACTGGCGGGGAGCTGTTTTTT. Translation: CASNSGRATGGELFF.

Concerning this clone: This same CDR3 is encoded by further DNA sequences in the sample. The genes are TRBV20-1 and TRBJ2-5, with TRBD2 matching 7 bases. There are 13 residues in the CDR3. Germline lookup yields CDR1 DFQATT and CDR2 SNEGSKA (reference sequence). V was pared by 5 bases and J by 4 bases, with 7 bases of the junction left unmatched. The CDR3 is CSAGGTKRETQYF. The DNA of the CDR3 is TGCAGTGCTGGAGGGACTAAGAGAGAGACCCAGTACTTC.

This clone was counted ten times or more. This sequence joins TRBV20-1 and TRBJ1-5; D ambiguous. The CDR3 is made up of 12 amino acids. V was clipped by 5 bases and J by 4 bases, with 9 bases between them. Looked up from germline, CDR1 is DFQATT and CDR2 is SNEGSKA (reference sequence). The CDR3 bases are TGCAGTGCTCGAAGTCAAAATCAGCCCCAGCATTTT. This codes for CSARSQNQPQHF.

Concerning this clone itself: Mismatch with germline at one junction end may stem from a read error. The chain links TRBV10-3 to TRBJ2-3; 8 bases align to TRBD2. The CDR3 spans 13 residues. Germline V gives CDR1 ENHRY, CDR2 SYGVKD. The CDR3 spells CAKKRGPTDPQDF. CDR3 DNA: TGTGCCAAGAAGCGGGGGCCCACAGATCCGCAGGATTTT.

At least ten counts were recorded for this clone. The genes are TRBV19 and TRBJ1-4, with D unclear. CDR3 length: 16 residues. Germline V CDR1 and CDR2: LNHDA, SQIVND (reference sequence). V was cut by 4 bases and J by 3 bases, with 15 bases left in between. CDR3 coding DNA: TGTGCCAGTAGTAGACCATTTCTGGAGCCTAATGAAAAACTGTTTTTT. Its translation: CASSRPFLEPNEKLFF.

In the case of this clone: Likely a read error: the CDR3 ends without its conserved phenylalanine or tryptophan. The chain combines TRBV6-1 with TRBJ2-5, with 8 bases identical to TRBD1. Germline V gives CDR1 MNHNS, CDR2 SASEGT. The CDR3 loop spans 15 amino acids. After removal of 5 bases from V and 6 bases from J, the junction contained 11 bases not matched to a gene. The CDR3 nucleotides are TGTGCCAGCAGTCCCGGGACAGGAGGGCAACAGACCCAGTACTAC. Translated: CASSPGTGGQQTQYY.